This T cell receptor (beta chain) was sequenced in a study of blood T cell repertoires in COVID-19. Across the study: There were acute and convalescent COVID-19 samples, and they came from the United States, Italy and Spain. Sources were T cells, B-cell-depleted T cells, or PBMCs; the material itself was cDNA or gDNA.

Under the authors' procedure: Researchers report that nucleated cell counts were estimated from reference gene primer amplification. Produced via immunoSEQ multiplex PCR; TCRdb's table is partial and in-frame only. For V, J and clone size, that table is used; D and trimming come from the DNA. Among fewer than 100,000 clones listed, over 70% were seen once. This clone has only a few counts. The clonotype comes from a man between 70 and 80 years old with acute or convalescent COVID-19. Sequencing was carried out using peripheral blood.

The CDR3, as DNA: TGTGCCAGCAGCCCTGGGGCTAGCGGGAGTACCGGGGAGCTGTTTTTT. It specifies CASSPGASGSTGELFF. The chain has TRBV6-2 or TRBV6-3 and TRBJ2-2, with 10 bases aligning to TRBD2. The ends lost 6 bases at V and 5 bases at J; junction bases unmatched: 9. This CDR3 contains 16 residues. Per germline, CDR1 MNHEY and CDR2 SVGEGT.